This TCR beta chain was recorded in a study of control samples from healthy donors and cancer patients. From germline, CDR1 is LGHDT and CDR2 YNNKEL (reference sequence). Trimming took 0 bases from V and 2 from J, leaving 11 bases between them. The CDR3 totals 15 residues. TCRdb keeps only in-frame clones here, not all; method: immunoSEQ multiplex PCR. The sample consists of 45,000 to 60,000 clones, 85% to 95% of them appearing once. The source material was blood. This TCR came from a man in his thirties or forties in good health. The rearrangement uses TRBV3-1 (or the pseudogene TRBV3-2) and TRBJ2-7; D is undetermined. The CDR3: CASSQDPGSPYEQYF. The CDR3 nucleotides are TGTGCCAGCAGCCAAGATCCGGGCAGCCCCTACGAGCAGTACTTC.